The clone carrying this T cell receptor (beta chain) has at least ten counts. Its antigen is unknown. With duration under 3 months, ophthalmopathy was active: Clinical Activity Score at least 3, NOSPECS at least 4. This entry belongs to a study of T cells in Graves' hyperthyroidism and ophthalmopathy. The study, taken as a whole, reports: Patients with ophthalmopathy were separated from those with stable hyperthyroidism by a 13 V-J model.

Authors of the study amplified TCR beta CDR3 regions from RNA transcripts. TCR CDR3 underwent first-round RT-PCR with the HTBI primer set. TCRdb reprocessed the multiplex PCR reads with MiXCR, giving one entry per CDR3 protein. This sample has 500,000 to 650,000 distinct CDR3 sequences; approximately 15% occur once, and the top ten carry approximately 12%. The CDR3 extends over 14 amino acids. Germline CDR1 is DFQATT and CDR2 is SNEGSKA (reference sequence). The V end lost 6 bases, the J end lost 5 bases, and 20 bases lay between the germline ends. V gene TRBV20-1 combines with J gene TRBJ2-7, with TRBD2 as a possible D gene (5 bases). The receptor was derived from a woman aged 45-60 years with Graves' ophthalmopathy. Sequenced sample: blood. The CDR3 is CSALYAGSDNEQYF. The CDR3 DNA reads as TGCAGTGCCCTTTATGCTGGTAGCGATAACGAGCAGTACTTC.